A selection of T cell receptor beta chains follows, all from one sample in a study of molecular identifiers for immune sequencing clone quantification. TCRdb reprocessed the PCR reads via MiXCR and lists one record per CDR3 protein. The table shows nearly 55,000 distinct CDR3 sequences, with approximately 34% occurring only once. What was sequenced was naive CD8+ T cells from blood, with Jurkat cell RNA spiked in. These receptors all come from a human donor in good health. Some libraries in this study had Jurkat cell RNA spiked in. Each CDR3 is given with its conserved first and last residue. D genes are given only for firm matches. A clone size is listed for some rows: how often the clone was seen (once, few, many), or a class if it is expanded.

CDR3 DNA,CDR3 protein,D gene,J gene,V gene,clone size
TGTGCCAGCAGCTTTCCGGGACAGGGGGCTTACGAGCAGTACTTC,CASSFPGQGAYEQYF,TRBD1,TRBJ2-7,TRBV7-9,few
TGTGCCAGCAGCTCCCACCCTAGCGGGAGGCGGACAGATACGCAGTATTTT,CASSSHPSGRRTDTQYF,TRBD2,TRBJ2-3,TRBV7-2,many
TGTGCCAGCAGCCACCGGGAGGTCTATAGCAATCAGCCCCAGCATTTT,CASSHREVYSNQPQHF,NA,TRBJ1-5,TRBV6-2/TRBV6-3,few
TGTGCCAGCAGCCCTGACAGTCACAATCAGCCCCAGCATTTT,CASSPDSHNQPQHF,NA,TRBJ1-5,TRBV12-3/TRBV12-4,many
TGCAGTGCCGTCGCCACTAGCGGTCGAAGGCCACCAGATACGCAGTATTTT,CSAVATSGRRPPDTQYF,TRBD2,TRBJ2-3,TRBV20-1,NA
TGTGCCAGCAGTAATCATTACGAGCTGTACTTC,CASSNHYELYF,NA,TRBJ2-7,TRBV25-1,NA
TGTGCCAGCAGCGTAGGAGCTAGCGGGAGTCTCTACGAGCAGTACTTC,CASSVGASGSLYEQYF,TRBD2,TRBJ2-7,TRBV9,NA
TGTGCCAGCAGCTTGGCCGGATTCAGATTTAGCACAGATACGCAGTATTTT,CASSLAGFRFSTDTQYF,NA,TRBJ2-3,TRBV5-6,NA
TGCGCCAGCAGCACAGGCCTTCTGAACACCGGGGAGCTGTTTTTT,CASSTGLLNTGELFF,NA,TRBJ2-2,TRBV5-1,NA
TGTGCCACCAGTGGTCGGCGGGAGCGTACAGATACGCAGTATTTT,CATSGRRERTDTQYF,TRBD2,TRBJ2-3,TRBV24-1,NA
TGTGCCAGCAGTTTTATTTCCGACGCTAGCACAGATACGCAGTATTTT,CASSFISDASTDTQYF,NA,TRBJ2-3,TRBV12-3/TRBV12-4,NA
TGTGCCAGCACCCCGCGAGCGGGAGGTCGAAAGTTTGATACGCAGTATTTT,CASTPRAGGRKFDTQYF,TRBD2,TRBJ2-3,TRBV2,many
TGTGCCAGCAGCCCAAGGGTGGGTAAAGAGCAGTTCTTC,CASSPRVGKEQFF,NA,TRBJ2-1,TRBV13,few
TGTGCCAGCAGTTTCCCCCCAAGCGGGAGGACAGATACGCAGTATTTT,CASSFPPSGRTDTQYF,TRBD2,TRBJ2-3,TRBV6-2/TRBV6-3,NA
TGTGCCAGTAGGGGGGTGCACTACGAGCAGTACTTC,CASRGVHYEQYF,NA,TRBJ2-7,TRBV19,NA
TGTGCCAGCGGATTACTAGTTGTTCGCCCCACAGATACGCAGTATTTT,CASGLLVVRPTDTQYF,NA,TRBJ2-3,TRBV11-2,few
TGTGCCAGCAGCTTCGGGGCGAGAAATGGCACAGATACGCAGTATTTT,CASSFGARNGTDTQYF,NA,TRBJ2-3,TRBV5-3,few
TGTGCCAGCAGCTGGGACAGGGACAAAGAGACCCAGTACTTC,CASSWDRDKETQYF,TRBD1,TRBJ2-5,TRBV7-9,few
TGTGCCAGCAGTGATCGGGTCTACGAGCAGTACTTC,CASSDRVYEQYF,NA,TRBJ2-7,TRBV25-1,few
TGTGCCAGCACCTCGGGGCTAGTCGGGGGAGCGGCCAAAAACATTCAGTACTTC,CASTSGLVGGAAKNIQYF,NA,TRBJ2-4,TRBV7-8,many
TGTGCCAGCTGGCTAGGACTGCCAGGTGGGTCCCTCCACTTT,CASWLGLPGGSLHF,NA,TRBJ1-6,TRBV19,NA
TGCGCCAGCAGCCCCGATGCTAGCGGGAGGGCCCTCGGGGAGCTGTTTTTT,CASSPDASGRALGELFF,TRBD2,TRBJ2-2,TRBV4-3,NA
TGTGCCAGCAGTTTATGGGGGACGGGAACCGGGGAGCTGTTTTTT,CASSLWGTGTGELFF,NA,TRBJ2-2,TRBV28,many
TGTGCCACCAGCAGAGAGACCAATGAGCAGTTCTTC,CATSRETNEQFF,NA,TRBJ2-1,TRBV15,NA
TGCGCCAGCAGCTTGTCCTGGGGGGTGGCGGAGCAGTTCTTC,CASSLSWGVAEQFF,NA,TRBJ2-1,TRBV5-1,few
TGTGCCAGCAGCGGGACGGACCCCACAGATACGCAGTATTTT,CASSGTDPTDTQYF,NA,TRBJ2-3,TRBV25-1,NA
TGCGCCAGCAGCCCTATGGGGGACGAGCAGTACTTC,CASSPMGDEQYF,NA,TRBJ2-7,TRBV5-1,many
TGTGCCAGCGAAAATAGCGGGAGCGGGTCAGATACGCAGTATTTT,CASENSGSGSDTQYF,TRBD2,TRBJ2-3,TRBV13,NA
TGTGCCAGCAGCTTGGTCCCTACCTACGAGCAGTACTTC,CASSLVPTYEQYF,NA,TRBJ2-7,TRBV5-5,many
TGTGCCAGCAGTCTGCGCTTGATTAATCAGCCCCAGCATTTT,CASSLRLINQPQHF,NA,TRBJ1-5,TRBV12-3/TRBV12-4,NA
TGTGCCAGCAGTTACGGGTACAATGAGCTGCTCTTC,CASSYGYNELLF,NA,TRBJ2-1,TRBV6-5,NA
TGTGCCAGCAGTTACTTCCGAAACTATGGCTACACCTTC,CASSYFRNYGYTF,NA,TRBJ1-2,TRBV6-2/TRBV6-3,many
TGTGCCAGCAGCTTAGACGGGGGTATTCATGGCTACACCTTC,CASSLDGGIHGYTF,NA,TRBJ1-2,TRBV7-6,few
TGCGCCAGCAGTGACGGGACAGCAAATGAGCAGTTCTTC,CASSDGTANEQFF,TRBD1,TRBJ2-1,TRBV10-1,NA
TGTGCCAGCAGCTTAGGACTAACATCAGTTGGTGAGCAGTTCTTC,CASSLGLTSVGEQFF,NA,TRBJ2-1,TRBV7-3,few
TGTGCCAGCAGCTTGTGGAACACTGAAGCTTTCTTT,CASSLWNTEAFF,NA,TRBJ1-1,TRBV5-8,NA